The entry that follows covers one TCR beta chain sequence. These data belong to a study of Tregs in tolerant kidney transplant recipients. Sequencing was performed with immunoSEQ multiplex PCR; in TCRdb, only in-frame clones are kept and a portion is missing. This table holds tens of thousands of clones, 91% found once. The nonmyeloablative bone marrow transplants came from related graft donors, with transient mixed chimerism. CD4+CD25+CD127- Tregs, CD4+CD25- non-Tregs, CD4 and CD8 cells were sorted. Germline-derived CDR1 and CDR2 are KGHSH and LQKENI. CDR3 length equals 15 residues. The ends lost 3 bases at V and 4 bases at J; junction bases unmatched: 2.

Sample: CD4+ T cells from blood (PBMCs), taken 24 months after the transplant. This rearrangement joins TRBV18 to TRBJ1-5, with 11 bases lining up with TRBD1. The clonotype was recovered from a human patient who received a combined kidney and bone marrow transplant. The graft donor may have contributed some T cells. The CDR3 loop is CASSPGTGGNQPQHF. The CDR3 DNA sequence: TGTGCCAGCTCACCTGGGACAGGGGGAAATCAGCCCCAGCATTTT.